This T cell receptor beta chain was found in a study of blood T cell repertoires in COVID-19. Trimming stripped 5 bases from V and 3 bases from J, with 7 bases between. CDR1 and CDR2 from the germline V gene are MNHEY and SVGAGI. This CDR3 contains 12 residues. The method was immunoSEQ multiplex PCR; TCRdb's version includes in-frame clones alone and lacks a portion of them. This table has 400,000 to 500,000 clones, around nine tenths appearing once. The clonotype was recovered from a woman aged 18-35 years who had been exposed to COVID-19. Sequences were obtained from PBMCs or T cells enriched from blood (not recorded which). J is TRBJ1-2 and V is TRBV6-5, with unresolved D. The CDR3 region has the DNA TGTGCCAGCAGTCCTGAGGACTATGGCTACACCTTC. Translating it yields CASSPEDYGYTF.